In this sample, the clone carrying this TCR beta chain turned up once. No antigen is known for it. A split of CD4+ cells into CD45RA+ naive and CD45RA-negative memory subsets was performed. The data belong to a study of shared clonotypes between healthy human individuals. Study conclusions and caveats: The expectation was that sequencing depth would affect clonotype sharing among donors.

Germline V gene data show CDR1 as MNHEY and CDR2 as SVGAGI. Trimming took off 0 bases at V and 0 bases at J, with 9 bases between the two ends. The CDR3 runs to 16 residues. In the original analysis: For the immunoSEQ data, sequences were junction-only without quality scores, so filtering differed. Measured with immunoSEQ multiplex PCR; TCRdb has only the in-frame clones, and not every one. The D gene and trimming were derived from the DNA, and the V and J assignments and clone size from that table. The sample shows some 2,500,000 clones, less than 95% of them seen only once. The sequence came from a man between 18 and 35 years old in good health. Some clones in this sample may be carry-over from other donors' samples. The V gene is TRBV6-5, the J gene TRBJ1-5; D is uncertain. The sample was naive CD4+ T cells from PBMCs. Described subset: CD45RA+ positively selected. CDR3 in DNA: TGTGCCAGCAGTTACTCGGCATTCTATAGCAATCAGCCCCAGCATTTT. This encodes CASSYSAFYSNQPQHF.